This T cell receptor beta chain was observed in a study of chemoradiotherapy in HPV16-positive cancers. Study-level background: Functional T-cell assays on a couple of HPV16-positive patients' cells defined candidate HPV-specific clones and common TCR motifs. Study outcomes and limitations: During treatment, candidate HPV-specific clones and E7-related motifs expanded in tumor. HPV-responsive T-cell expansion during chemoradiotherapy was linked to improved recurrence-free survival in HPV16-positive patients.

Worth noting for this clone: Antigen: not known.

Method: immunoSEQ multiplex PCR; TCRdb's copy keeps in-frame clones and lacks some. The sample consists of 7,000 to 9,500 clones, 70% to 90% of them appearing once. Repertoires were sampled repeatedly during chemoradiotherapy. The germline CDR1 and CDR2 sequences are SGHNT and YYREEE (reference sequence). This CDR3 is built from 14 residues. The ends were cut back, 4 bases at V and 0 bases at J, with 10 bases in the middle. The input for sequencing was tumor tissue, taken from a patient who underwent chemoradiotherapy. The V and J genes are TRBV5-4 and TRBJ1-2; TRBD1 is a possible D gene (5 bases). The receptor was derived from a human donor with HPV-associated anogenital cancer. The CDR3 region is CASSPGQANYGYTF. The CDR3 DNA sequence: TGTGCCAGCAGCCCGGGGCAGGCTAACTATGGCTACACCTTC.